The source of this TCR beta chain is a study of synovial regulatory T cells in juvenile arthritis. Only in-frame clones appear in the TCRdb table, and some are missing; sequencing was by immunoSEQ multiplex PCR. In all, the sample yields about 10,000 clones. The V gene's germline CDR1 is MDHEN and CDR2 SYDVKM. The CDR3 is made up of 14 amino acids. No DNA is given. The sequence derives from a donor aged 2-30 years with juvenile idiopathic arthritis. Sequenced: Treg cells from blood. Subset here: remaining (HLA-DR-negative) circulating blood Treg cells. This chain uses TRBV28 with TRBJ1-2. The CDR3 spells CASSSGFGRVRDTF.